The sequence of this TCR beta chain was determined in a study of cytomegalovirus exposure and HLA in healthy donors. Overall study findings and caveats: It was assumed in the presence/absence analyses that sequencing depth was roughly uniform across donors.

This PCR relied on a set of 60 Vbeta primers and 13 Jbeta primers. Clones were sequenced by immunoSEQ multiplex PCR, and TCRdb holds only the in-frame ones, with some missing. The data show roughly 240,000 clones, more than 75% seen once. This clone showed up just once. Its antigen is as yet unknown. The V and J ends lost 1 base and 6 bases, in that order; junction bases with no gene match: 3. The germline V gene encodes CDR1 LNHDA and CDR2 SQIVND (reference sequence). The CDR3 is 14 residues long. The specimen was PBMCs. The J gene is TRBJ2-1, the V gene TRBV19, with TRBD2 identical over 7 bases. The receptor was isolated from a girl aged 2-9 years in good health and CMV-seronegative. The chain's CDR3 is CASSIAWGGNEQFF. CDR3 nucleotide sequence: TGTGCCAGTAGTATAGCATGGGGGGGCAATGAGCAGTTCTTC.